Sequencing of this T cell receptor (beta chain) was carried out in a study of blood T cell repertoires in COVID-19. Study overall: There were acute and convalescent COVID-19 samples, and they came from the United States, Italy and Spain. From T cells, B-cell-depleted T cells, or PBMCs came the material, which was cDNA or gDNA.

In the authors' methods: Quantification of nucleated cells was approximated via reference gene primer amplification. Data came from immunoSEQ multiplex PCR; TCRdb stores just in-frame clones and leaves some out. The DNA was the basis for D and trimming; V, J and clone size are from that table. Among 37,000 or so clones listed, more than 70% were seen once. The receptor was derived from a man between 60 and 75 years old with acute or convalescent COVID-19. The sample consisted of peripheral blood.

The DNA for the CDR3 is TGTGCCAGCACGCGGGGCTTCTCCTACGAGCAGTACTTC. Its translation: CASTRGFSYEQYF. This chain joins TRBV7-8 and TRBJ2-7, with D maybe TRBD2 (6 bases). This CDR3 has 13 residues. Between the trimmed V and J ends, which lost 7 bases and 0 bases, there was a span of 10 bases. The V gene's germline CDR1 is SGHVS and CDR2 FQNEAQ.